The 3 T cell receptor beta chains listed next were all sequenced from one sample in a study of persistence of HIV-infected CD4 T cells. Cells were stimulated with CMV-infected fibroblast lysates at 8 to 10 ug/mL. CD40L/CD69 double-negative CD45RO-high memory CD4+ T cells were collected. Sequencing used immunoSEQ version 4 in survey mode. Clones were sequenced by immunoSEQ multiplex PCR, and TCRdb holds only the in-frame ones, with some missing. The table lists 35,000 to 45,000 clones, 80% of them singletons, with around 1.5% in the top ten. These receptors' antigens are unknown. The material sequenced was CD4+ T cells sorted from PBMCs after approximately 19-hour stimulation, taken from a patient who received antiretroviral therapy. All receptors derive from an adult man with HIV who was CMV-seropositive.

This clone was seen once. The chain couples TRBV6-6 to TRBJ1-1; D gene unclear. Germline V gene sequence: CDR1 MNHNY, CDR2 SVGAGI (reference sequence). V was trimmed by 2 bases and J by 2 bases, leaving 9 bases between them. This CDR3 contains 14 residues. For the CDR3, the DNA is TGTGCCAGCAGTTACATTGGCAAAAACACTGAAGCTTTCTTT. Amino acids: CASSYIGKNTEAFF.

The table lists this clone with a few counts. The chain is built from TRBV2 and TRBJ1-4; maybe TRBD1 (6 bases). Trimming shortened V by 5 bases and J by 0 bases, and 7 bases separated the two germline ends. The CDR3 has 14 residues. Germline-derived CDR1 and CDR2 are SNHLY and FYNNEI. The CDR3 is CASSTGTTNEKLFF. The CDR3 DNA follows: TGTGCCAGCAGTACAGGGACAACTAATGAAAAACTGTTTTTT.

A few counts support this clone. The J gene is TRBJ1-1, the V gene TRBV6-5, with no clear D. V was trimmed by 2 bases and J by 6 bases, leaving 10 bases between them. The germline CDR1 and CDR2 sequences are MNHEY and SVGAGI. The CDR3 contains 13 residues. DNA of the CDR3: TGTGCCAGCAGTTACAGTTCCCCCCCTGAAGCTTTCTTT. It yields the protein CASSYSSPPEAFF.